This T cell receptor (beta chain) was found in a study of human T cells and chemical hapten exposure. About the research overall: Weekly scalp doses of diphenylcyclopropenone were given to patients during the roughly 23-week study.

Individual cDNA molecules in this library carried unique molecular identifiers. MiXCR, run by TCRdb on the RACE reads, gives a single entry per CDR3 protein. The sample holds around 380,000 distinct CDR3 sequences; more than 4.5% are singletons and the top ten take approximately 2.5%. At least ten counts were recorded for this clonotype. What it binds is unknown. General observations from the study: While controls formed fewer of them, expanded TCRs formed significantly more large CDR3 similarity clusters. Sensitizing with DPC caused no change in TCRs above 1 in 1000 frequency.

Time point of the sample: patch test 1, 2 weeks after DPC sensitization. Specified treatment: therapeutic diphenylcyclopropenone sensitization with weekly scalp DPC. Trimming removed 7 bases at V and 10 bases at J, with 14 bases between. The CDR3 extends over 12 amino acids. The V gene is TRBV12-3 or TRBV12-4, the J gene TRBJ2-1; either TRBD1 or TRBD2 may supply D (5 bases each). This receptor was taken from a woman between 45 and 65 years old with alopecia areata. Some clones in this sample may be carry-over from other donors' samples. This material consisted of whole blood, taken in connection with sensitization to the hapten diphenylcyclopropenone (DPC). This chain's CDR3 is CASTQPGPEQFF. The CDR3, as DNA: TGTGCCAGCACCCAGCCGGGGCCCGAGCAGTTCTTC.